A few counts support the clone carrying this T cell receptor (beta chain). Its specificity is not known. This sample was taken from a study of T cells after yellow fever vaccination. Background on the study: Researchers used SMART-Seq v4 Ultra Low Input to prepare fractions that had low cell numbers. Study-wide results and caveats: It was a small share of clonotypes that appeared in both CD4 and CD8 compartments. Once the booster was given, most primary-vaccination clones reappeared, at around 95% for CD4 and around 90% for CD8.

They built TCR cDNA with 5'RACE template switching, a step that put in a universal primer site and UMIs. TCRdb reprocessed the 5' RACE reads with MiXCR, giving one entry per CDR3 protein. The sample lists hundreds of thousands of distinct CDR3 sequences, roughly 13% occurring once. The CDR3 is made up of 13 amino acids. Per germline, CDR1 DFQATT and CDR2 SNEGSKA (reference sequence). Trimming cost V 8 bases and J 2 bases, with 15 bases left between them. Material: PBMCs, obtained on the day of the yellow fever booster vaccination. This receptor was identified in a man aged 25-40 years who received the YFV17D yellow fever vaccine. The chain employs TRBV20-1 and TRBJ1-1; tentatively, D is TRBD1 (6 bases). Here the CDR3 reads CSPSKGGNTEAFF. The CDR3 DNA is TGCAGTCCCAGTAAGGGGGGCAACACTGAAGCTTTCTTT.